This T cell receptor beta chain appears in the sequencing data of a study of Ad26.COV2.S vaccination and SARS-CoV-2 variants. Only in-frame clones appear in the TCRdb table, and some are missing; sequencing was by immunoSEQ multiplex PCR. Altogether hundreds of thousands of clones are present, 75% to 90% being singletons, with the ten largest covering around 2.5%. The V and J ends lost 2 bases and 1 base respectively, with 12 bases between them. The CDR3 contains 16 residues. Germline CDR1 and CDR2: SGHVS and FQNEAQ. This clone was seen just once. The target antigen is unknown. Treatment noted: approximately 18 received Ad26.COV2.S at low or high dose, single or two shots; 5 received placebo; per-sample allocation not given. Day 63 after the first vaccine or placebo injection was the time point for sampling. An adult aged 18-55 years in Boston served as the donor. The shot given was an Ad26 vector that makes Wuhan-strain SARS-CoV-2 spike.

Study-level findings and limits: A substantial breadth of spike-specific CD8+ and CD4+ T cell responses after vaccination has been reported. Total T cell responses, in the TCR breadth and depth analyses, may have been underestimated.

The sample was peripheral blood, taken in a trial of Ad26.COV2.S vaccine versus placebo. V is TRBV7-8 and J is TRBJ2-1; no clear D gene. The receptor comes from a person aged 18-65 years who received the Ad26.COV2.S COVID-19 vaccine or a placebo. The DNA of the CDR3 is TGTGCCAGCAGCTTAATCCGAGAGCTATCCTACAATGAGCAGTTCTTC. Translating it yields CASSLIRELSYNEQFF.